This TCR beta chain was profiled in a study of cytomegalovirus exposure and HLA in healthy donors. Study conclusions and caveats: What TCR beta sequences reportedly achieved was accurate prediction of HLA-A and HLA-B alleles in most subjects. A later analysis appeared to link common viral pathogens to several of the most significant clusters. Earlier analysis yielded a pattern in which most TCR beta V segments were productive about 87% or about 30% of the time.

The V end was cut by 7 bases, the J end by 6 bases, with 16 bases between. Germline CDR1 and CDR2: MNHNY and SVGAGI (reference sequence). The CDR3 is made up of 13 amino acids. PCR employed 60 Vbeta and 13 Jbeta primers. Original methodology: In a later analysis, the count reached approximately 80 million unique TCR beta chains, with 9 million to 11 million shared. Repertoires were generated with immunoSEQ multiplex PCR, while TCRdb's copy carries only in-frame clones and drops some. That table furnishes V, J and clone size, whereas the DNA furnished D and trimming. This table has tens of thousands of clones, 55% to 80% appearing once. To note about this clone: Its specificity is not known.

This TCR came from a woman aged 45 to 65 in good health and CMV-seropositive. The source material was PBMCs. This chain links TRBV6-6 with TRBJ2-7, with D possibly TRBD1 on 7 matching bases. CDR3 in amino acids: CASKEGARSEQYF. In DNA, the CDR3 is TGTGCCAGCAAGGAGGGGGCACGAAGCGAGCAGTACTTC.